Sequencing of this T cell receptor (beta chain) was carried out in a study of T cell responses to AZD1222 COVID-19 vaccine. Study results and caveats: The donor group comprised mostly white British people and more females; the analysis possibly underestimated clonal diversity.

As concerns this clone: Its cognate antigen is unknown.

The protocol was immunoSEQ multiplex PCR, while the TCRdb copy is restricted to in-frame clones and leaves out a portion. The sample lists some 130,000 clones; 75% to 90% were seen once. Sequences were derived from peripheral blood, sampled on day 0 of AZD1222 vaccination. The clonotype comes from an adult in good health.

The CDR3 DNA reads TGTGCCAGCAGTATGTTACAGGGAAATGGCTACACCTTC. Protein sequence: CASSMLQGNGYTF. The chain employs TRBV6-5 and TRBJ1-2; the D gene is possibly TRBD1 (6 bases). Trimming left V 5 bases short and J 6 bases short, with 13 bases between. From germline, CDR1 is MNHEY and CDR2 SVGAGI. This CDR3 comprises 13 residues.